Following are 9 T cell receptor beta chains from one sample sequenced in a study of tumor-infiltrating lymphocytes in glioblastoma multiforme. Multiple V-beta primers and a C-beta primer amplified TCRB from RNA. TCRdb reprocessed the multiplex PCR reads with MiXCR, giving one entry per CDR3 protein. The data contain tens of thousands of distinct CDR3 sequences, 60% to 65% of them singletons. Sequencing was done on a sample of brain tumor tissue. These receptors were obtained from a male donor with glioblastoma.

The chain uses TRBV11-1 and TRBJ2-7; the match to TRBD1 covers 9 bases. Germline V lookup: CDR1 SGHAT, CDR2 FQDESV (reference sequence). The length of the CDR3 is 12 residues. CDR3 nucleotides: TGTGCTAGCAGCGGACAGGGGCGCGAGCGGTACGTC. Translated, it gives CASSGQGRERYV.

This clonotype was detected only a few times. This may be a read error, as it is one base from a much larger clone. This chain uses TRBV20-1 with TRBJ1-2; 7 nucleotides agree with TRBD1. Germline V gene lookup returns CDR1 DFQATT and CDR2 SNEGSKA (reference sequence). With V trimmed by 6 bases and J by 4 bases, 8 bases remained unmatched. This CDR3 has 13 residues. As DNA, the CDR3 is TGCAGTGCCGGGACAGAAAGGCTCTATGGCTACACCTTC. Translating gives CSAGTERLYGYTF.

This clonotype was seen repeatedly, ten times or more. The rearrangement joins TRBV29-1 to TRBJ2-2, with 11 bases matching TRBD1. There are 14 residues in the CDR3. Trimming took 4 bases from V and 6 from J; bases not matched to a gene: 4. The V gene's germline CDR1 is SQVTM and CDR2 ANQGSEA. Here the CDR3 DNA reads TGCAGCGTTGCGCCGGGACAGGGGGCCGGGGAGCTGTTTTTT. Protein sequence: CSVAPGQGAGELFF.

Note on this clonotype: The conserved phenylalanine or tryptophan normally closing the CDR3 is absent here, so this likely arose from a read error. It is unclear where the CDR3 begins or ends on the DNA, so no DNA is shown, and the CDR3 is as TCRdb lists it. The genes are TRBV29-1 and TRBJ1-2; the table gives TRBD1 as D, unverified against the DNA. The CDR3 is 12 residues long, ends included. CDR1 is SQVTM, CDR2 ANQGSEA, per germline. CDR3 sequence: CSVETGQGGYAL.

This clonotype was detected only a few times. This CDR3 fails to terminate in the conserved phenylalanine or tryptophan, so it likely reflects a read error. The chain recombines TRBV11-2 with TRBJ1-1; D is unclear. From germline, CDR1 is SGHAT and CDR2 FQNNGV. This CDR3 has 13 amino acids. V was pared by 5 bases and J by 5 bases, with 12 bases between. CDR3 sequence: CASSLRLGTEAFS. The DNA for the CDR3 is TGTGCCAGCAGCCTCCGTTTGGGGACTGAAGCTTTCTCT.

This clonotype is categorized as medium-sized. V gene TRBV11-1 combines with J gene TRBJ2-4, with TRBD1 identical over 8 bases. V lost 5 bases, J lost 8 bases, and 14 bases stayed unmatched. The length of the CDR3 is 16 residues. CDR1 is SGHAT and CDR2 is FQDESV in the germline V gene (reference sequence). CDR3 coding DNA: TGTGCCAGCAGCACCCACCTCCCTGGACAGGGCGACATTCAGTACTTC. This sequence encodes CASSTHLPGQGDIQYF.

This clonotype was recorded only once. In this CDR3 the conserved last residue, phenylalanine or tryptophan, is missing, so a read error is likely. The chain recombines TRBV28 with TRBJ2-1; 7 bases align to TRBD2. Germline V gene sequence: CDR1 MDHEN, CDR2 SYDVKM. The CDR3 has 18 residues. CDR3 DNA: TGCGCCAGCAGTTTATTTAGCGGGTACCGAGCAGCCAACAATGAGCAGTTCTAC. This sequence encodes CASSLFSGYRAANNEQFY.

Comments on this clonotype: At one boundary the junction diverges from the germline segment, which might be a read error. The V gene is TRBV10-3, the J gene TRBJ1-2; D gene unclear. This CDR3 region has 14 residues. CDR1 and CDR2 from the germline V gene are ENHRY and SYGVKD. The CDR3 sequence is CAITGMSSNYRYTF. In DNA form, the CDR3 reads TGTGCCATCACTGGGATGTCCTCTAACTATCGCTACACCTTC.

There are many counts of this clonotype. This chain connects TRBV14 to TRBJ2-5; 8 bases map to TRBD2. V lost 1 base, J lost 3 bases, and 7 bases stayed unmatched. The germline V gene has CDR1 SGHDN and CDR2 FVKESK. CDR3 length: 16 residues. For the CDR3, the DNA is TGTGCCAGCAGCCAAGTTTGGACTAGCAGAGAAGAGACCCAGTACTTC. Amino acids: CASSQVWTSREETQYF.